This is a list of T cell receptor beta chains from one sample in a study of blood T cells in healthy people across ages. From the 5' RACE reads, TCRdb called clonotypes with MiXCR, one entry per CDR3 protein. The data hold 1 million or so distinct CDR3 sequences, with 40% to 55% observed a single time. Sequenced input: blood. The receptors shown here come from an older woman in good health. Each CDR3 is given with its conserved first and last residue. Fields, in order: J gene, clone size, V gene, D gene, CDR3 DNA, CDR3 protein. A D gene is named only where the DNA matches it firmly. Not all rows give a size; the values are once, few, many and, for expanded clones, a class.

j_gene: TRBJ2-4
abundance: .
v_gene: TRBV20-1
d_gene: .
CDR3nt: TGCAGTGCCCACCTTCATAGTGAACTTCAGTACTTC
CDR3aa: CSAHLHSELQYF

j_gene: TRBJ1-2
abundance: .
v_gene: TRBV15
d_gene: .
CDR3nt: TGTGCCACCAGCAGAGGACCTGCCACAGTCTATGGCTACACCTTC
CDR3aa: CATSRGPATVYGYTF

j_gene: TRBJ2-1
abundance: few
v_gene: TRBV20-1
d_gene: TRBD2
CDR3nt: TGCAGTGCTGGGATCCTTAGCGGGAGGCGGTTCTTC
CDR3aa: CSAGILSGRRFF

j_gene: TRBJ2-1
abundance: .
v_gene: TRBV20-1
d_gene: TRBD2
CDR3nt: TGCAGTGCTAGACCCAGGGGGACTAGCTATCAAAATGAGCAGTTCTTC
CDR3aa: CSARPRGTSYQNEQFF

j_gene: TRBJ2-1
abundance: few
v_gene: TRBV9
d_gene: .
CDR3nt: TGTGCCAGCAGCGGGGGGCTAGCGAGGGACGAGCAGTTCTTC
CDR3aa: CASSGGLARDEQFF

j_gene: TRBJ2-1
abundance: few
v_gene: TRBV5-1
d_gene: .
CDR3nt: TGCGCCAGCAGCCCCCTGGGGTTCAACAATGAGCAGTTCTTC
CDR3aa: CASSPLGFNNEQFF

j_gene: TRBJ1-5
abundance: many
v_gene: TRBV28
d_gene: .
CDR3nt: TGTGCCAGCAGCCGACAGGCCTTTAATCAGCCCCAGCATTTT
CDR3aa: CASSRQAFNQPQHF

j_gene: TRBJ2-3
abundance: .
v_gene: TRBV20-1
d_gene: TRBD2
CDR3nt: TGCAGTGCTAGAAGACTAGCGGGGAGCACAGGTACGCAGTATTTT
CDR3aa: CSARRLAGSTGTQYF

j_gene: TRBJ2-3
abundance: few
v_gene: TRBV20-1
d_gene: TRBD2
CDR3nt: TGCAGTGCTCGGGGGGGAGAGGGGATAGGCACAGATACGCAGTATTTT
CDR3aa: CSARGGEGIGTDTQYF

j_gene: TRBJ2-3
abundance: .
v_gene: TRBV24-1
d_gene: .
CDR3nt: TGTGCCACCAGTGACCGGAGGGACACCAGCACAGATACGCAGTATTTT
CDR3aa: CATSDRRDTSTDTQYF

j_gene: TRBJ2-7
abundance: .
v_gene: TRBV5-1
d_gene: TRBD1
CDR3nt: TGCGCCAGCAGCTTGGGGAGACAGGGGAGCGAGCAGTACTTC
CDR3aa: CASSLGRQGSEQYF

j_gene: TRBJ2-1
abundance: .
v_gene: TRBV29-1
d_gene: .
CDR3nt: TGCAGCGTCGACGGGGCGCAAAGCTCCTACGATGAGCAGTTCTTC
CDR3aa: CSVDGAQSSYDEQFF

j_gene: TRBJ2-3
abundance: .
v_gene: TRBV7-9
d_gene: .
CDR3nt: TGTGCCAGCAGCTCCTTTACTAGCACAGATACGCAGTATTTT
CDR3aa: CASSSFTSTDTQYF

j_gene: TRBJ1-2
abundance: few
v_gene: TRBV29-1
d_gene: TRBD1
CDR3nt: TGCAGCGTAGACAGGGAGGATGGCTACACCTTC
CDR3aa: CSVDREDGYTF

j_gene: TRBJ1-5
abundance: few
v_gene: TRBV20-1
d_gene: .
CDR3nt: TGCAGTGCTAGCGTAGGGAGTGGCAATCAGCCCCAGCATTTT
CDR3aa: CSASVGSGNQPQHF

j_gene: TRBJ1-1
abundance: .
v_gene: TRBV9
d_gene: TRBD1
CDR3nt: TGTGCCAGCAGCGAAAGACAGGGTTGGGGAACTGAAGCTTTCTTT
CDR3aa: CASSERQGWGTEAFF

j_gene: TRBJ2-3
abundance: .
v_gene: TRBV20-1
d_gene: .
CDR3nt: TGCAGTGGAGTGGGCACAGATACGCAGTATTTT
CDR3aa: CSGVGTDTQYF

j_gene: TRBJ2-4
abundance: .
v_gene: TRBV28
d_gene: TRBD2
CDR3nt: TGTGCCAGCAGTTTAACCGGGACTAGCGGAAACATTCAGTACTTC
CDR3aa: CASSLTGTSGNIQYF

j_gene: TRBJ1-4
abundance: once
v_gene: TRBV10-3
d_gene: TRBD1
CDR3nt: TGTGCCATCAGTGAGTCAAGGACAGGGGGCGCGGTGGAAAAACTGTTTTTT
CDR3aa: CAISESRTGGAVEKLFF

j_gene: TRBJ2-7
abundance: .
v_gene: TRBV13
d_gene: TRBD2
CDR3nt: TGTGCCAGCAGCTTAGGAGCGGGAGGGCCTTTGGCCTACGAGCAGTACTTC
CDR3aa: CASSLGAGGPLAYEQYF

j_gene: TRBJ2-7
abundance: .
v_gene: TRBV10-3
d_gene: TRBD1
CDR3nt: TGTGCCATCAGGGGACAGGGTTTTGACGAGCAGTACTTC
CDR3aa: CAIRGQGFDEQYF

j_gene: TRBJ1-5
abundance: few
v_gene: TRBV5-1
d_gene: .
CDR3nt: TGCGCCAGCAGGGCAGGGTTTAATCAGCCCCAGCATTTT
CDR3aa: CASRAGFNQPQHF

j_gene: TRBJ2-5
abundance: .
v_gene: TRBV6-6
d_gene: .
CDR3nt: TGTGCCAGCAGTTACTCCAGGGAAGGGACCCAGTACTTC
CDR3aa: CASSYSREGTQYF

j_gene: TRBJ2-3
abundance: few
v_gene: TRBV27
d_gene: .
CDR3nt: TGTGCCAGCAGTCCGGGTGTTTCGGGCACAGATACGCAGTATTTT
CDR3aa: CASSPGVSGTDTQYF

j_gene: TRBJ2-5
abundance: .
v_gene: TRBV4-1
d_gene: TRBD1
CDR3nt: TGCGCCAGCAGCCACCTGACAGGGGCCCGAGAGACCCAGTACTTC
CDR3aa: CASSHLTGARETQYF

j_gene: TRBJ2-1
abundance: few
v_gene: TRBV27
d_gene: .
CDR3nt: TGTGCCAGCAGTCGAACACCCTACAATGAGCAGTTCTTC
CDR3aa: CASSRTPYNEQFF

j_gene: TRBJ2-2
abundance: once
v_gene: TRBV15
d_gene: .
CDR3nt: TGTGCCACCAGCATTGGGGGACAGAACACCGGGGAGCTGTTTTTT
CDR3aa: CATSIGGQNTGELFF

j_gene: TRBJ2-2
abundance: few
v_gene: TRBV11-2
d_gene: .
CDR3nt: TGTGCCAGCAGCCCTTTGAGGGCGGGACGGACCGGGGAGCTGTTTTTT
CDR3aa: CASSPLRAGRTGELFF

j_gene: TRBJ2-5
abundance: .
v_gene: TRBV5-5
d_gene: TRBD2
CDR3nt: TGTGCCAGCAGCCAGGGACTAGCGGGATGGGAGACCCAGTACTTC
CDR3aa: CASSQGLAGWETQYF

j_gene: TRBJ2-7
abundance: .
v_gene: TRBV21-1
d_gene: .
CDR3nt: TGTGCCACCTTACCGCTTCAGGGTTACGAGCAGTACTTC
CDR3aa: CATLPLQGYEQYF

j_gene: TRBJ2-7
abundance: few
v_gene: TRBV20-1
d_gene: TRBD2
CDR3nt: TGCAGTGCTAGAGAAGCGGGAAACTATCACTACGAGCAGTACTTC
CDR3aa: CSAREAGNYHYEQYF

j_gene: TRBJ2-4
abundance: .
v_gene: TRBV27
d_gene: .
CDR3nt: TGTGCCAGCAGTCCTTCCCCGTCCTCGGCAGGAAACATTCAGTACTTC
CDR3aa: CASSPSPSSAGNIQYF

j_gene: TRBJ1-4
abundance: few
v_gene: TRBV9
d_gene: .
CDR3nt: TGTGCCAGCAGCCCATCCCCTGGCGGAATTGGGGATTATAATGAAAAACTGTTTTTT
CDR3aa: CASSPSPGGIGDYNEKLFF

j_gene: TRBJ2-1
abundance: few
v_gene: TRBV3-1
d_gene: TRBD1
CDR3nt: TGTGCCAGCAGCCAAACAGGGGCCCAGTTCTTC
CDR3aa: CASSQTGAQFF

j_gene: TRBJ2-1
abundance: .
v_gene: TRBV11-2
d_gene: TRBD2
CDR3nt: TGTGCCAGCAGCTTAGTGGTAGCGGGAGGGCGGGTCAATGAGCAGTTCTTC
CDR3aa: CASSLVVAGGRVNEQFF

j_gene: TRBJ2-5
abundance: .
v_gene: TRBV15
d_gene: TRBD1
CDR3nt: TGTGCCACCAGCAGAGGGACAGGGTCAGAGACCCAGTACTTC
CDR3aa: CATSRGTGSETQYF

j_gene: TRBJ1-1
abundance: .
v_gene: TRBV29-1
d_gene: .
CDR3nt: TGCAGCGTTGAACGGCGGACCTTTGAAGCTTTCTTT
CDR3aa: CSVERRTFEAFF

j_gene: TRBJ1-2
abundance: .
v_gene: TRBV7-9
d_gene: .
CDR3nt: TGTGCCTGCAGCTTAAGTACAGGTCCCTATGGCTACACCTTC
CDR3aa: CACSLSTGPYGYTF

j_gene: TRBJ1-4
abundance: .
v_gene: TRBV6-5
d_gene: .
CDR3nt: TGTGCCAGCAGTTACTTAGGGGGAGATGAAAAACTGTTTTTT
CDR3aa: CASSYLGGDEKLFF

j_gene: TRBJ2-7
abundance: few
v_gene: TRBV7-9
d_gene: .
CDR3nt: TGTGCCAGCGGTCCTCAACTTATGGGATACGAGCAGTACTTC
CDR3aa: CASGPQLMGYEQYF

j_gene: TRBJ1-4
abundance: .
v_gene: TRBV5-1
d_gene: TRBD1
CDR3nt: TGCGCCAGCAGCTTACCGGGACAGGGGGCGCTTGAACTGTTTTTT
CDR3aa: CASSLPGQGALELFF

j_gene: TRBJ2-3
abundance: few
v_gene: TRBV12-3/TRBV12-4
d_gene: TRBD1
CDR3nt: TGTGCCAGCAGTCCCCCCGACAGGGGTGGAGGAAATACGCAGTATTTT
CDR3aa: CASSPPDRGGGNTQYF

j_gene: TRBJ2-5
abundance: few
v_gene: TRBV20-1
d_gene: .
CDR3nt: TGCAGTGCTAGAGGAGGTTGGAAGCGGACAGCCAAAGAGACCCAGTACTTC
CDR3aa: CSARGGWKRTAKETQYF

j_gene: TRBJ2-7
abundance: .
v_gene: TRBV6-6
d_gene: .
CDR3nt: TGTGCCAGCAGTTACTTCCCCGAGCAGTACTTC
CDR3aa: CASSYFPEQYF

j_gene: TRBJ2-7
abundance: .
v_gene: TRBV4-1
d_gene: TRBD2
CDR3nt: TGCGCCAGCAGCCAAGAGTGGCTAGCGGTGATTTACGAGCAGTACTTC
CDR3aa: CASSQEWLAVIYEQYF

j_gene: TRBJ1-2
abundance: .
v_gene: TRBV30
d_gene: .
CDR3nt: TGTGCCTGGAGTGTAGATGGGTATGGCTACACCTTC
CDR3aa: CAWSVDGYGYTF

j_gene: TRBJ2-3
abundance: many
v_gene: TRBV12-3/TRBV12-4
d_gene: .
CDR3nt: TGTGCCAGCACTCCTTCGACAGATACGCAGTATTTT
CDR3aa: CASTPSTDTQYF

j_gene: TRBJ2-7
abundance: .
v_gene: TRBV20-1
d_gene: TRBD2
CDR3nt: TGCAGTGCTATAAGCGGGAGCTCCTACGAGCAGTACTTC
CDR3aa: CSAISGSSYEQYF

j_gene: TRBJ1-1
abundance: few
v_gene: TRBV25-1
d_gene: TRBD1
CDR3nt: TGTGCCAGCAGGGGGGACAGGAACACTGAAGCTTTCTTT
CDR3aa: CASRGDRNTEAFF

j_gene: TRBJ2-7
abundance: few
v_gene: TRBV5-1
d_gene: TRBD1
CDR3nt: TGCGCCAGCAGCCCCCAACAGGGGGCCTTCGCCTACGAGCAGTACTTC
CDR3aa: CASSPQQGAFAYEQYF

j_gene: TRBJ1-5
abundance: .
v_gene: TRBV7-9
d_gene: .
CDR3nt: TGTGCCAGCAGCTTATTTTTGGGACGTCGCAATCAGCCCCAGCATTTT
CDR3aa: CASSLFLGRRNQPQHF